A single TCR beta chain is shown here with its context. Trimming took 4 bases from V and 1 from J, leaving 11 bases between them. CDR1 is MRHNA and CDR2 is SNTAGT in the germline V gene. The CDR3 runs to 16 residues. Only in-frame clones appear in the TCRdb table, and some are missing; sequencing was by immunoSEQ multiplex PCR. The sample records fewer than 300,000 clones, approximately 85% being singletons. This sample is part of a study of blood T cell repertoires in COVID-19. V and J are TRBV6-4 and TRBJ2-6; D is ambiguous. The specimen sequenced was peripheral blood. This sequence originates from a human donor with COVID-19, enrolled during active disease. The donor label of this sample is uncertain. The CDR3 protein is CASSGAAGSGANVLTF. The CDR3 coding sequence is TGTGCCAGCAGTGGGGCAGCAGGATCTGGGGCCAACGTCCTGACTTTC.